This passage covers 11 T cell receptor beta chains from one sample sequenced in a study of cytomegalovirus exposure and HLA in healthy donors. The study ran its PCR with 60 Vbeta and 13 Jbeta primers. Clones were read by immunoSEQ multiplex PCR, and TCRdb kept only the in-frame ones, dropping some. The sample includes approximately 75,000 clones. Sample: PBMCs. The receptors were sampled from a man in his forties in good health and CMV-seronegative.

The chain couples TRBV21-1 to TRBJ1-5; the table's D call TRBD1 went unverified against the DNA. TRBV21-1 is a pseudogene locus. This CDR3 has 19 residues. CDR3 nucleotide sequence: TGTGCCAGCAGCAAATGGGACAGTCCAAAAGAAGTGAGCAATCAGCCCCAGCATTTT. Its protein is CASSKWDSPKEVSNQPQHF.

The chain has TRBV28 and TRBJ1-5; D gene unclear. Trimming took off 3 bases at V and 4 bases at J, with 10 bases between the two ends. Germline CDR1 MDHEN, CDR2 SYDVKM. The CDR3 has 14 residues. CDR3 in amino acids: CASSLSRRNQPQHF. The CDR3 nucleotides are TGTGCCAGCAGTTTGTCCCGGAGAAATCAGCCCCAGCATTTT. The complete variable domain, with remaining parts taken from reference TRBV28 and TRBJ1-5, reads DVKVTQSSRYLVKRTGEKVFLECVQDMDHENMFWYRQDPGLGLRLIYFSYDVKMKEKGDIPEGYSVSREKKERFSLILESASTNQTSMYLCASSLSRRNQPQHFGDGTRLSIL.

The rearrangement uses TRBV6-6 and TRBJ2-1, with D possibly TRBD1 on 5 matching bases. The CDR3 consists of 13 residues. V lost 2 bases, J lost 8 bases, and 10 bases lay in between. CDR1 MNHNY and CDR2 SVGAGI come from the germline V gene (reference sequence). In DNA, the CDR3 is TGTGCCAGCAGTTACCCACAGGTCTATGAGCAGTTCTTC. Translated: CASSYPQVYEQFF.

For the CDR3, the DNA is TGCGCCAGCAGCCAAGATCCTTCGTTCTATGGCTACACCTTC. Its protein is CASSQDPSFYGYTF. The chain carries TRBV4-1 and TRBJ1-2; D remains unclear. Per germline, CDR1 MGHRA and CDR2 YSYEKL. The V gene lost 0 bases and the J gene lost 4 bases, with 9 bases spanning the gap. The CDR3 is 14 amino acids.

The chain employs TRBV6-6 and TRBJ2-5, with a tentative D call TRBD1 (5 bases). With 8 bases removed from V and 4 bases from J, the gap between germline ends came to 14 bases. The CDR3 has 13 residues. Germline V lookup: CDR1 MNHNY, CDR2 SVGAGI (reference sequence). In DNA, the CDR3 is TGTGCCAGCGCAAGGGGCCCCAGAGAGACCCAGTACTTC. It codes for CASARGPRETQYF.

The chain uses TRBV5-1 and TRBJ2-7; possibly TRBD1 for D (6 bases). Germline V gives CDR1 SGHRS, CDR2 YFSETQ. The CDR3 extends over 11 amino acids. The V and J ends lost 6 bases and 3 bases respectively, with 7 bases between them. The DNA of the CDR3 is TGCGCCAGCAACAGGGACTACGAGCAGTACTTC. Residues: CASNRDYEQYF.

The chain combines TRBV4-3 with TRBJ2-7; 11 nucleotides agree with TRBD2. J was trimmed by 4 bases and V by 3 bases; bases with no gene match: 5. The CDR3 totals 15 residues. Germline CDR1 reads LGHNA; CDR2 reads YSLEER. CDR3 amino acids: CASSQQGLAEYEQYF. The CDR3 DNA reads as TGCGCCAGCAGCCAGCAGGGACTAGCGGAATACGAGCAGTACTTC.

The chain recombines TRBV18 with TRBJ2-2; D perhaps matches TRBD1 (6 bases). Between the trimmed V and J ends, which lost 6 bases and 9 bases, there was a span of 17 bases. This CDR3 is built from 14 residues. The germline gives CDR1 KGHSH, CDR2 LQKENI. The CDR3 DNA is TGTGCCAGCTCGGTATCCCAGGGGACCAGGGAGCTGTTTTTT. Residues: CASSVSQGTRELFF.

The chain carries TRBV15 and TRBJ2-3; no reliable D call. In germline, CDR1 is LNHNV, CDR2 YYDKDF (reference sequence). V lost 1 base to trimming and J lost 2 bases, with 4 bases between them. The CDR3 is 13 amino acids. CDR3: CATSRGATDTQYF. CDR3 DNA sequence: TGTGCCACCAGCAGAGGAGCCACAGATACGCAGTATTTT.

The J gene is TRBJ2-2, the V gene TRBV30, with a weak D call TRBD1 (6 bases). CDR1 GTSNPN and CDR2 SVGIG come from the germline V gene (reference sequence). Trimming removed 0 bases at V and 1 base at J, with 24 bases between. CDR3 length: 20 residues. CDR3 in DNA: TGTGCCTGGAGTGTACAGGCCGGATCGTCGGGGACACTGAACACCGGGGAGCTGTTTTTT. This encodes CAWSVQAGSSGTLNTGELFF.

This chain uses TRBV5-6 with TRBJ2-5; no firm D call. The CDR3 extends over 14 amino acids. Trimming removed 1 base at V and 3 bases at J, with 10 bases between. The germline CDR1 and CDR2 sequences are SGHDT and YYEEEE. CDR3 sequence (DNA): TGTGCCAGCAGCTTGTTCAGTACCAAAGAGACCCAGTACTTC. Translation: CASSLFSTKETQYF.